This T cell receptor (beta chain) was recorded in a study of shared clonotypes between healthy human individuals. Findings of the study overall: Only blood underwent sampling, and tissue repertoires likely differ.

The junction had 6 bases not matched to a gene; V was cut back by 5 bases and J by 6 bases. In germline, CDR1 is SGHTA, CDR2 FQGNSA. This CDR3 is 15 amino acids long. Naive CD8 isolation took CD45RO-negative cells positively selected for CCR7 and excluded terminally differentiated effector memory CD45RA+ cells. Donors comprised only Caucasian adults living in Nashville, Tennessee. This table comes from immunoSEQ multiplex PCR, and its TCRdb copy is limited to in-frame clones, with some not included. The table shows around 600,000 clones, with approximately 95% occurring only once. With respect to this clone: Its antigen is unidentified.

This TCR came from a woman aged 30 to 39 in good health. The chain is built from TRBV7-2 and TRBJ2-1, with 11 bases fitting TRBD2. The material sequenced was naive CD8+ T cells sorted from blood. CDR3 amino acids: CASSLLAGGLNEQFF. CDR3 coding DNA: TGTGCCAGCAGCCTTTTAGCGGGAGGGCTCAATGAGCAGTTCTTC.